The 31 T cell receptor beta chains presented below share a single source sample, sequenced in a study of T cell responses to AZD1222 COVID-19 vaccine. TCRdb keeps only in-frame clones here, not all; method: immunoSEQ multiplex PCR. Found here are roughly 160,000 clones, around nine tenths of them singletons; the top ten hold roughly 4%. Sample: peripheral blood, taken 28 days after the second AZD1222 dose. These receptors all stem from an adult who received the AZD1222 COVID-19 vaccine.

This rearrangement joins TRBV5-5 to TRBJ1-2; the D is unclear. The CDR3 runs 12 residues. CDR1 SGHKS and CDR2 YYEKEE come from the germline V gene (reference sequence). The V end lost 3 bases, the J end lost 3 bases, and 6 bases lay between the germline ends. This CDR3 is CASSYRDYGYTF. For the CDR3, the DNA is TGTGCCAGCAGCTATCGAGACTATGGCTACACCTTC.

The chain uses TRBV9 and TRBJ1-2, with D perhaps matching TRBD1 (6 bases). Trimming stripped 1 base from V and 3 bases from J, with 16 bases between. The CDR3 loop spans 16 amino acids. Germline lookup yields CDR1 SGDLS and CDR2 YYNGEE. Written as DNA, the CDR3 is TGTGCCAGCAGCGTATCCCTATCCGGGACATACTATGGCTACACCTTC. As protein: CASSVSLSGTYYGYTF.

The chain links TRBV7-2 to TRBJ1-4; D not resolved. CDR1 and CDR2 from the germline V gene are SGHTA and FQGNSA. V was trimmed by 7 bases and J by 7 bases, leaving 10 bases between them. This CDR3 has 12 residues. The DNA of the CDR3 is TGTGCCAGCATCGGCAATGGTGAAAAACTGTTTTTT. Its protein product is CASIGNGEKLFF.

This chain connects TRBV30 to TRBJ2-2; weak D call: TRBD2 (6 bases). The CDR3 loop spans 13 amino acids. The germline gives CDR1 GTSNPN, CDR2 SVGIG (reference sequence). The V and J ends lost 2 bases and 4 bases respectively, with 8 bases between them. The CDR3 bases are TGTGCCTGGAGTTGGGACTCCACCGGGGAGCTGTTTTTT. Translating it yields CAWSWDSTGELFF.

V and J are TRBV10-3 and TRBJ1-2; no clear D gene. Trimming pared 4 bases from V and 5 bases from J, leaving 8 bases between. The germline CDR1 and CDR2 sequences are ENHRY and SYGVKD. This CDR3 region has 12 residues. The CDR3 DNA reads as TGTGCCATCAGTGTAGAAGCATATGGCTACACCTTC. This encodes CAISVEAYGYTF.

The CDR3 bases are TGTGCCAGCAGCGGCGGACAGGGGGTGGCTGGCTACACCTTC. Translating it yields CASSGGQGVAGYTF. This chain uses TRBV7-8 with TRBJ1-2; 10 positions agree with TRBD1. The CDR3 consists of 14 residues. Per the germline V gene, CDR1 is SGHVS and CDR2 is FQNEAQ. Trimming at V came to 5 bases and at J to 7 bases, leaving 7 bases not matched to a gene.

The rearrangement links TRBV5-4 to TRBJ2-7; 15 bases match TRBD2. J gave up 1 base and V 4 bases, and 6 bases lay outside the gene matches. The CDR3 spans 17 residues. CDR1 and CDR2 (germline): SGHNT, YYREEE (reference sequence). As DNA, the CDR3 is TGTGCCAGCAGCCCCGGGACTAGCGGGGGGAATTCCTACGAGCAGTACTTC. Its protein is CASSPGTSGGNSYEQYF.

The genes are TRBV6-5 and TRBJ1-2; D is perhaps TRBD1 (5 bases). CDR1 is MNHEY and CDR2 is SVGAGI in the germline V gene. The CDR3 runs 14 residues. With 2 bases removed from V and 4 bases from J, the gap between germline ends came to 11 bases. The CDR3 protein is CASSYPGGAYGYTF. The DNA of the CDR3 is TGTGCCAGCAGTTACCCGGGAGGGGCCTATGGCTACACCTTC.

The chain couples TRBV7-9 to TRBJ1-1; 7 bases are a match to TRBD1. The CDR3 runs 14 residues. J gave up 4 bases and V 2 bases, and 4 bases lay outside the gene matches. The germline CDR1 and CDR2 sequences are SEHNR and FQNEAQ (reference sequence). The CDR3 nucleotides read TGTGCCAGCAGCTTACGACAGGGTGGCACTGAAGCTTTCTTT. Translation: CASSLRQGGTEAFF.

The V gene is TRBV7-9, the J gene TRBJ1-1; D call uncertain. Between the trimmed V and J ends, which lost 2 bases and 7 bases, there was a span of 14 bases. This CDR3 contains 14 residues. CDR1 is SEHNR and CDR2 is FQNEAQ in the germline V gene (reference sequence). The CDR3 nucleotides are TGTGCCAGCAGCTTACCCCCTTTTTTCAATGAAGCTTTCTTT. It encodes CASSLPPFFNEAFF.

This clone was counted a single time. The CDR3 DNA sequence: TGTGCCAGCAGACACAGGGGAATTAATTCACCCCTCCACTTT. Residues: CASRHRGINSPLHF. The V gene is TRBV7-9, the J gene TRBJ1-6; TRBD1 matches at 7 bases. Germline trimming cut 6 bases from V and 6 bases from J; bases unmatched to any gene: 5. The length of the CDR3 is 14 residues. Germline V gene data show CDR1 as SEHNR and CDR2 as FQNEAQ (reference sequence).

About this clone: The sample has other DNA sequences that encode this CDR3 too. Here the CDR3 reads CASSLGNQPQHF. CDR3 bases: TGTGCCAGCAGTTTAGGGAATCAGCCCCAGCATTTT. The chain combines TRBV12-3 or TRBV12-4 with TRBJ1-5; the D is unclear. The V end was cut by 1 base, the J end by 4 bases, with 2 bases between. This CDR3 has 12 amino acids.

The gene calls are TRBV11-3 and TRBJ2-5; perhaps TRBD1 as D (6 bases). The V gene's germline CDR1 is SGHNT and CDR2 YENEEA. The CDR3 covers 15 residues. Deletions cut 0 bases from V and 5 bases from J, with 13 bases between. In DNA form, the CDR3 reads TGTGCCAGCAGCTTAGATACAGGGCCAGGGGAGACCCAGTACTTC. This sequence encodes CASSLDTGPGETQYF.

The V call is TRBV11-2, the J call TRBJ1-1; tentative D call: TRBD1 (6 bases). The germline CDR1 and CDR2 sequences are SGHAT and FQNNGV. The ends were cut back, 7 bases at V and 4 bases at J, with 19 bases in the middle. The CDR3 has 15 residues. CDR3 coding DNA: TGTGCCAGCACCGTGAGGGGGGCTTTCCTCACTGAAGCTTTCTTT. Amino acid sequence: CASTVRGAFLTEAFF.

The rearrangement joins TRBV5-1 to TRBJ2-2, with a tentative D call TRBD2 (6 bases). The CDR3 covers 15 residues. The germline V gene encodes CDR1 SGHRS and CDR2 YFSETQ. V was shortened by 0 bases and J by 6 bases, with 12 bases between the two germline ends. CDR3 amino acids: CASSLDPGTPGELFF. CDR3 nucleotides: TGCGCCAGCAGCTTGGATCCCGGGACTCCCGGGGAGCTGTTTTTT. Full variable domain (rest looked up from reference TRBV5-1 and TRBJ2-2): KAGVTQTPRYLIKTRGQQVTLSCSPISGHRSVSWYQQTPGQGLQFLFEYFSETQRNKGNFPGRFSGRQFSNSRSEMNVSTLELGDSALYLCASSLDPGTPGELFFGEGSRLTVL.

This clone was recorded once. The chain employs TRBV5-8 and TRBJ1-2; D remains ambiguous. The V gene's germline CDR1 is SGHTS and CDR2 YDEGEE. The CDR3 extends over 14 amino acids. V gave up 0 bases and J gave up 4 bases, with 10 bases separating them. Here the CDR3 DNA reads TGTGCCAGCAGCTTGGAGGCTGGAACCTATGGCTACACCTTC. This sequence encodes CASSLEAGTYGYTF.

The V gene is TRBV7-2, the J gene TRBJ2-3, with D uncertain. Looked up from germline, CDR1 is SGHTA and CDR2 is FQGNSA. This CDR3 spans 12 amino acids. Deletions cut 5 bases from V and 1 base from J, with 4 bases between. CDR3 amino acids: CASSHGTDTQYF. The CDR3 DNA is TGTGCCAGCAGCCACGGCACAGATACGCAGTATTTT.

This chain links TRBV7-2 with TRBJ1-1; D may be TRBD1 (6 bases). CDR1 SGHTA and CDR2 FQGNSA come from the germline V gene. V was clipped by 5 bases and J by 2 bases, with 18 bases between them. The length of the CDR3 is 16 residues. This chain's CDR3 is CASSPNRDTLNTEAFF. The CDR3 DNA reads TGTGCCAGCAGCCCAAACCGGGACACGCTAAACACTGAAGCTTTCTTT.

This clone was recorded only once. V usage is TRBV29-1 and J usage is TRBJ1-2, with D uncertain. Germline V gives CDR1 SQVTM, CDR2 ANQGSEA. V shed 4 bases and J shed 13 bases, with 16 bases lying between them. The CDR3 covers 11 residues. DNA for the CDR3: TGCAGCGTTGGATGGGCAGGCGTGGGCACCTTC. Protein product: CSVGWAGVGTF.

V gene TRBV6-5 combines with J gene TRBJ1-6; TRBD1 matches 10 bases. Germline CDR1 is MNHEY and CDR2 is SVGAGI. The trim removed 5 bases at V and 11 bases at J, leaving 9 bases unmatched. CDR3 length: 15 residues. The CDR3 reads CASSPTGGWRTPLHF. CDR3 DNA sequence: TGTGCCAGCAGTCCGACAGGGGGCTGGAGAACACCCCTCCACTTT.

The V call is TRBV7-2, the J call TRBJ1-2; no clear D. CDR1 and CDR2 from the germline V gene are SGHTA and FQGNSA. Trimming removed 3 bases at V and 2 bases at J, with 4 bases between. This CDR3 has 12 amino acids. This CDR3 is CASSLENYGYTF. CDR3 DNA: TGTGCCAGCAGCTTGGAAAACTATGGCTACACCTTC. Full variable domain (outside the CDR3, taken from reference TRBV7-2 and TRBJ1-2): GAGVSQSPSNKVTEKGKDVELRCDPISGHTALYWYRQSLGQGLEFLIYFQGNSAPDKSGLPSDRFSAERTGGSVSTLTIQRTQQEDSAVYLCASSLENYGYTFGSGTRLTVV.

The chain uses TRBV7-2 and TRBJ2-1; no reliable D call. Germline-derived CDR1 and CDR2 are SGHTA and FQGNSA. The CDR3 is made up of 13 amino acids. Trimming removed 10 bases at V and 6 bases at J, with 16 bases between. The CDR3 DNA is TGTGCCATCCAGTTACTGGGGTCCAATGAGCAGTTCTTC. Translating gives CAIQLLGSNEQFF.

V and J are TRBV2 and TRBJ1-5; D might be TRBD1 (6 bases). The CDR3 totals 14 residues. Germline values: CDR1 SNHLY, CDR2 FYNNEI. V lost 6 bases to trimming and J lost 7 bases, with 16 bases between them. The DNA for the CDR3 is TGTGCCAGCAGATCACAGGGCGGATTCCAGCCCCAGCATTTT. Translating it yields CASRSQGGFQPQHF.

This chain connects TRBV15 to TRBJ2-7; the match to TRBD2 covers 7 bases. CDR1 is LNHNV and CDR2 is YYDKDF in the germline V gene (reference sequence). The CDR3 sequence is 15 residues long. The trim removed 0 bases at V and 2 bases at J, leaving 4 bases unmatched. DNA for the CDR3: TGTGCCACCAGCAGAGATGGGGGGGGTCCCTACGAGCAGTACTTC. Its translation is CATSRDGGGPYEQYF.

The chain employs TRBV7-3 and TRBJ2-1; TRBD1 matches 9 bases. CDR3 length equals 15 residues. Looked up from germline, CDR1 is SGHTA and CDR2 is FQGTGA. Trimming took 0 bases from V and 9 from J; bases not matched to a gene: 6. CDR3 bases: TGTGCCAGCAGCTTAACACAGGGGGCGCGGGGTGAGCAGTTCTTC. This codes for CASSLTQGARGEQFF.

The chain couples TRBV6-6 to TRBJ2-1; no firm D call. The germline V gene encodes CDR1 MNHNY and CDR2 SVGAGI (reference sequence). The CDR3 is made up of 12 amino acids. V was trimmed by 5 bases and J by 5 bases, leaving 7 bases between them. The CDR3 loop reads CASSQMDNEQFF. DNA for the CDR3: TGTGCCAGCAGTCAAATGGACAATGAGCAGTTCTTC.

The genes are TRBV6-5 and TRBJ1-2, with D unresolved. The V and J ends lost 6 bases and 5 bases respectively, with 19 bases between them. The CDR3 is 15 residues long. Germline V gives CDR1 MNHEY, CDR2 SVGAGI. The CDR3 sequence: CASRLQVGRGYGYTF. CDR3 in DNA: TGTGCCAGCAGACTGCAGGTGGGAAGAGGGTATGGCTACACCTTC.

The genes are TRBV11-3 and TRBJ1-1; weak D call: TRBD1 (5 bases). The V gene lost 5 bases and the J gene lost 5 bases, with 12 bases spanning the gap. Germline V gene sequence: CDR1 SGHNT, CDR2 YENEEA. The CDR3 runs to 13 residues. CDR3: CASSLTGGTEAFF. CDR3 DNA: TGTGCCAGCAGCCTCACGGGGGGGACTGAAGCTTTCTTT.

This clone was seen a single time. The chain links TRBV7-6 to TRBJ2-6, with D perhaps assigned TRBD1 or TRBD2 (5 bases each). Trimming pared 7 bases from V and 1 base from J, leaving 14 bases between. The CDR3 runs to 16 residues. Germline loops: CDR1 SGHVS, CDR2 FNYEAQ. CDR3 region: CASTEGGGSGANVLTF. CDR3 nucleotide sequence: TGTGCCAGCACCGAGGGTGGGGGTTCTGGGGCCAACGTCCTGACTTTC. The full variable domain, rest sourced from reference TRBV7-6 and TRBJ2-6, is GAGVSQSPRYKVTKRGQDVALRCDPISGHVSLYWYRQALGQGPEFLTYFNYEAQQDKSGLPNDRFSAERPEGSISTLTIQRTEQRDSAMYRCASTEGGGSGANVLTFGAGSRLTVL.

This sequence joins TRBV19 and TRBJ2-7; no firm D call. Trimming stripped 8 bases from V and 2 bases from J, with 13 bases between. CDR1 is LNHDA, CDR2 SQIVND, per germline (reference sequence). This CDR3 has 13 amino acids. The chain's CDR3 is CASRSSRTYEQYF. CDR3 bases: TGTGCCAGTCGCTCAAGCCGAACCTACGAGCAGTACTTC.

This chain joins TRBV6-5 and TRBJ1-1; D gene ambiguous. There are 14 residues in the CDR3. V was trimmed by 5 bases and J by 0 bases, leaving 10 bases between them. Germline lookup yields CDR1 MNHEY and CDR2 SVGAGI. CDR3 in amino acids: CASSRLGLNTEAFF. In DNA, the CDR3 is TGTGCCAGCAGTCGTCTTGGTCTGAACACTGAAGCTTTCTTT.